The 9 T cell receptor beta chains below all came from one sample that was sequenced in a study of blood T cells in healthy people across ages. Alongside a J-beta primer mix, a sample-barcoded 5' primer served in a second PCR lasting about 7 to 12 cycles. One entry per CDR3 protein, called by TCRdb with MiXCR from the 5' RACE reads. The sample includes roughly 1.5 million distinct CDR3 sequences, roughly 43% of them seen just once. What was sequenced was blood. The receptor source for this set is a woman under 30 in good health.

This chain uses TRBV27 with TRBJ1-1; D may be TRBD1 (5 bases). This CDR3 is built from 16 residues. The germline gives CDR1 MNHEY, CDR2 SMNVEV (reference sequence). The V and J ends lost 5 bases and 5 bases respectively, with 21 bases between them. CDR3 amino acids: CASSDALGRQTTEAFF. The CDR3 bases are TGTGCCAGCAGTGATGCTTTGGGGCGGCAAACGACTGAAGCTTTCTTT.

This clonotype was detected only a few times. The chain uses TRBV13 and TRBJ2-1; D is unclear. Trimming took off 5 bases at V and 2 bases at J, with 13 bases between the two ends. Germline CDR1 and CDR2: PRHDT and FYEKMQ (reference sequence). There are 15 residues in the CDR3. The CDR3 loop is CASSALMDPYNEQFF. CDR3 coding DNA: TGTGCCAGCAGCGCCCTTATGGATCCCTACAATGAGCAGTTCTTC. Full variable domain (rest looked up from reference TRBV13 and TRBJ2-1): AAGVIQSPRHLIKEKRETATLKCYPIPRHDTVYWYQQGPGQDPQFLISFYEKMQSDKGSIPDRFSAQQFSDYHSELNMSSLELGDSALYFCASSALMDPYNEQFFGPGTRLTVL.

The V and J genes are TRBV6-5 and TRBJ2-1, with TRBD2 matching over 9 bases. The CDR3 is 16 residues long. The germline gives CDR1 MNHEY, CDR2 SVGAGI. V lost 6 bases, J lost 3 bases, and 9 bases stayed unmatched. The CDR3 sequence is CASRRLAATFYNEQFF. CDR3 bases: TGTGCCAGCAGAAGACTAGCGGCTACCTTCTACAATGAGCAGTTCTTC.

In the case of this clonotype: Mismatch with germline at one junction end may stem from a read error. This chain joins TRBV20-1 and TRBJ1-4; 8 nucleotides agree with TRBD1. The CDR3 is made up of 14 amino acids. The germline V gene encodes CDR1 DFQATT and CDR2 SNEGSKA (reference sequence). DNA for the CDR3: TGCGGTGCTACGCAGGGGGCCACTAATGAAAAACTGTTTTTT. Encoded protein: CGATQGATNEKLFF.

This clonotype was counted only a few times. The chain combines TRBV29-1 with TRBJ1-2; D is uncertain. Germline-derived CDR1 and CDR2 are SQVTM and ANQGSEA. The CDR3 spans 12 residues. V was shortened by 1 base and J by 7 bases, with 10 bases between the two germline ends. In DNA form, the CDR3 reads TGCAGCGTTGAAGGGGATACGGGTGGCTACACCTTC. It translates to CSVEGDTGGYTF.

The chain couples TRBV12-3 or TRBV12-4 to TRBJ1-4, with D unclear. This CDR3 spans 12 amino acids. V dropped 6 bases and J dropped 5 bases, with 7 bases sitting between them. The CDR3 region has the DNA TGTGCCAGCAGGGCAGAGAATGAAAAACTGTTTTTT. Its protein product is CASRAENEKLFF.

This clonotype was seen more than once but under ten times. This chain's CDR3 is CSTRGEAGNNEKLFF. CDR3 nucleotides: TGCAGCACGAGGGGAGAAGCGGGTAATAATGAAAAACTGTTTTTT. V usage is TRBV29-1 and J usage is TRBJ1-4; D may be TRBD1 (5 bases). Trimming cost V 8 bases and J 4 bases, with 20 bases left between them. The CDR3 sequence is 15 residues long. CDR1 is SQVTM, CDR2 ANQGSEA, per germline.

The chain carries TRBV4-2 and TRBJ2-7; 9 positions agree with TRBD1. The CDR3 has 15 amino acids. Germline V CDR1 and CDR2: LGHNA, YNFKEQ. The J segment lost 5 bases and the V segment lost 1 base, leaving 6 bases of the junction unmatched. CDR3 DNA: TGTGCCAGCAGCCAAGCCGGGACAGGGATTCACGAGCAGTACTTC. Translating gives CASSQAGTGIHEQYF.

In its sample, this clonotype was seen once. V and J are TRBV6-5 and TRBJ1-1, with 8 bases lining up with TRBD1. The CDR3 spans 15 residues. V dropped 7 bases and J dropped 0; count of bases not matched to a gene: 7. CDR1 is MNHEY and CDR2 is SVGAGI in the germline V gene. The CDR3 protein is CASTPAGGVNTEAFF. CDR3 bases: TGTGCCAGCACCCCCGCAGGGGGCGTGAACACTGAAGCTTTCTTT.